A single sample is the source of the 6 T cell receptor beta chains below, sequenced in a study of Tregs in tolerant kidney transplant recipients. TCRdb's copy holds only in-frame clones and misses some; the assay was immunoSEQ multiplex PCR. The sample includes about 69,000 clones, approximately 91% of them seen just once. The sample in question was CD4+ T cells from blood, obtained before the transplant. These TCRs come from a human donor who received a combined kidney and bone marrow transplant.

The chain joins TRBV10-1 to TRBJ2-3, with D possibly matching TRBD2 (6 bases). The V end lost 3 bases, the J end lost 4 bases, and 17 bases lay between the germline ends. The length of the CDR3 is 16 residues. Germline CDR1 WNHNN, CDR2 SYGVQD (reference sequence). CDR3 region: CASSDLLVGGSDTQYF. The CDR3 bases are TGCGCCAGCAGTGATCTACTAGTGGGAGGATCAGATACGCAGTATTTT.

The chain combines TRBV6-1 with TRBJ2-7, with TRBD1 matching over 12 bases. Germline V gene data show CDR1 as MNHNS and CDR2 as SASEGT. The V segment lost 4 bases and the J segment 12 bases; nucleotides outside the gene matches: 7. The CDR3 is 13 residues long. CDR3 in amino acids: CASSVGTGGRAYF. The CDR3 nucleotides are TGTGCCAGCAGTGTTGGGACAGGGGGCAGGGCGTACTTC.

The chain combines TRBV7-8 with TRBJ1-2; D gene uncertain. The CDR3 has 13 residues. The V gene's germline CDR1 is SGHVS and CDR2 FQNEAQ. V lost 2 bases, J lost 5 bases, and 9 bases lay in between. Here the CDR3 reads CASSLMSGYGYTF. As DNA, the CDR3 is TGTGCCAGCAGCTTAATGAGCGGTTATGGCTACACCTTC.

This clone has more than one count but fewer than ten. V usage is TRBV28 and J usage is TRBJ2-7; D might be TRBD2 (6 bases). Deletions cut 3 bases from V and 5 bases from J, with 8 bases between. The germline V gene has CDR1 MDHEN and CDR2 SYDVKM. The CDR3 is 12 amino acids. The CDR3 spells CASSLRENEQYF. CDR3 DNA sequence: TGTGCCAGCAGTTTGCGGGAAAACGAGCAGTACTTC.

The chain carries TRBV13 and TRBJ2-2; D perhaps matches TRBD1 (5 bases). The CDR3 sequence is 17 residues long. Germline CDR1 PRHDT, CDR2 FYEKMQ (reference sequence). Trimming cost V 0 bases and J 1 base, with 12 bases left between them. CDR3 in amino acids: CASSLGLRTKNTGELFF. In DNA form, the CDR3 reads TGTGCCAGCAGCTTAGGCCTTAGGACAAAGAACACCGGGGAGCTGTTTTTT.

The chain employs TRBV28 and TRBJ2-3; 7 positions agree with TRBD1. Trimming cost V 4 bases and J 2 bases; bases outside gene matches: 6. Germline CDR1 reads MDHEN; CDR2 reads SYDVKM. This CDR3 is 15 amino acids long. The CDR3 bases are TGTGCCAGCAGTTCCCCCCAGGGGGTCACAGATACGCAGTATTTT. This codes for CASSSPQGVTDTQYF.